The clone carrying this T cell receptor beta chain was picked up many times. What it binds is not known. The sample is drawn from a study of CD8 T cells in ankylosing spondylitis. Findings and limits, study-wide: Characteristic of ankylosing spondylitis blood, it appeared, was a TCR beta motif comprising roughly 8 highly homologous variants. Some of these motif variants have turned up before, in reports on reactive arthritis synovial fluid and blood. Reports say disease-linked clones showed up significantly more in matched ankylosing spondylitis synovial fluid. Disease-linked clones bore a CD8+ phenotype, appearing relatively rarely in peripheral blood.

V was pared by 8 bases and J by 0 bases, with 10 bases of the junction left unmatched. CDR3 length equals 17 residues. Libraries for TCR beta were made by quantitative 5'-RACE with molecular barcodes. TCRdb re-derived calls from the 5' RACE reads in MiXCR, one entry per CDR3 protein. The table has 450,000 or so distinct CDR3 sequences, roughly 26% seen once. The TCR comes from a male donor with ankylosing spondylitis. The source material was blood, either unsorted or a sorted T cell fraction (not recorded which). The chain couples TRBV12-3 or TRBV12-4 to TRBJ2-3, with 11 bases aligning to TRBD2. CDR3 region: CASSATSGRRSTDTQYF. Here the CDR3 DNA reads TGTGCCAGCTCGGCCACTAGCGGGAGACGGAGCACAGATACGCAGTATTTT.